This T cell receptor beta chain was found in a study of blood T cell repertoires in COVID-19. Here immunoSEQ multiplex PCR was the method, and the copy in TCRdb shows in-frame clones only, minus some. The top ten hold 0.85% to 1% of the sample, which has around 300,000 clones, approximately 91% seen once. This CDR3 comprises 17 residues. J was trimmed by 4 bases and V by 5 bases; bases with no gene match: 10. Germline V gene lookup returns CDR1 MNHNY and CDR2 SVGAGI (reference sequence). The source material was peripheral blood. The chain uses TRBV6-6 and TRBJ2-5; TRBD2 agrees at 13 bases. This sequence was found in a woman in her forties who had recovered from COVID-19. In DNA, the CDR3 is TGTGCCAGCAGTCCGGGACTAGCGGGACCCCGGGGAGAGACCCAGTACTTC. This encodes CASSPGLAGPRGETQYF.